What follows is one T cell receptor (beta chain) and its context. Its target is not known. The CDR3 loop spans 16 amino acids. V was pared by 5 bases and J by 4 bases, with 8 bases of the junction left unmatched. Germline CDR1 is SGHTA and CDR2 is FQGNSA. The PCR was carried out with 60 Vbeta primers and 13 Jbeta primers. Data came from immunoSEQ multiplex PCR; TCRdb stores just in-frame clones and leaves some out. The table for this sample gives some 40,000 clones. This sample was included in a study of cytomegalovirus exposure and HLA in healthy donors. Study context: Within an early data release were tens of millions of unique TCRs drawn from HLA-typed donors. General study points: A later analysis showed HLA-associated TCR beta chains outstripping equally common others in clonal expansion.

The receptor was derived from a human donor in good health. Sequencing input: PBMCs. This sequence joins TRBV7-2 and TRBJ1-3, with TRBD1 matching 10 bases. CDR3 DNA: TGTGCCAGCAGCCCCCGGACAGGGGGTACCGGAAACACCATATATTTT. The encoded protein is CASSPRTGGTGNTIYF.